This is a list of T cell receptor beta chains from one sample in a study of cytomegalovirus exposure and HLA in healthy donors. Only in-frame clones appear in the TCRdb table, and some are missing; sequencing was by immunoSEQ multiplex PCR. Among about 200,000 clones listed, 82% were seen once. The sequenced material came from PBMCs. These receptors were obtained from a woman aged 35 to 49 in good health and CMV-seronegative. Both conserved end residues are part of each CDR3. A D gene is named only where the DNA matches it firmly. Clone sizes are given selectively: once, few, many, or a class where the clone is expanded.

J	V	D	size	CDR3	DNA
TRBJ1-2	TRBV28	TRBD1	.	CASSLPKGQGNGYTF	TGTGCCAGCAGTCTCCCCAAGGGACAGGGGAATGGCTACACCTTC
TRBJ1-2	TRBV23-1	.	.	CASSSDGFGGNYGYTF	TGCGCCAGCAGTTCGGATGGGTTTGGGGGGAACTATGGCTACACCTTC
TRBJ2-3	TRBV5-1	TRBD2	.	CASSVTPGLVIDTQYF	TGCGCCAGCAGCGTGACTCCGGGACTAGTGATAGATACGCAGTATTTT
TRBJ1-1	TRBV7-8	TRBD1	.	CASSLDRGTEAFF	TGTGCCAGCAGCTTGGACAGGGGGACTGAAGCTTTCTTT
TRBJ2-2	TRBV2	TRBD1	once	CASLQTGGLTGELFF	TGTGCCAGCCTCCAGACAGGGGGCCTCACCGGGGAGCTGTTTTTT
TRBJ2-7	TRBV4-1	TRBD2	.	CASSQDLTGGMYEQYF	TGCGCCAGCAGCCAAGATCTGACGGGAGGGATGTACGAGCAGTACTTC
TRBJ1-2	TRBV10-1	.	.	CASLKGENYGYTF	TGCGCCAGCCTTAAAGGGGAAAACTATGGCTACACCTTC
TRBJ1-2	TRBV19	.	.	CASSIARPPIYGYTF	TGTGCCAGTAGTATAGCCAGGCCGCCTATCTATGGCTACACCTTC
TRBJ2-7	TRBV20-1	.	.	CSANGLDEQYF	TGCAGTGCAAACGGACTTGACGAGCAGTACTTC
TRBJ2-7	TRBV28	.	.	CASSLVGPTAYEQYF	TGTGCCAGCAGTTTAGTGGGGCCGACCGCCTACGAGCAGTACTTC
TRBJ2-1	TRBV7-6	.	.	CASSPGYNEQFF	TGTGCCAGCAGCCCCGGCTACAATGAGCAGTTCTTC
TRBJ2-5	TRBV4-1	TRBD2	.	CASSQLAGEVGETQYF	TGCGCCAGCAGCCAACTAGCGGGAGAGGTCGGAGAGACCCAGTACTTC
TRBJ2-6	TRBV28	.	few	CASRSPPRSGANVLTF	TGTGCCAGCAGGTCCCCTCCCCGCTCTGGGGCCAACGTCCTGACTTTC
TRBJ2-7	TRBV12-2	.	few	CASRLAGTSGRSSYEQYF	TGTGCAAGTCGCTTAGCTGGGACTAGCGGAAGGAGCTCCTACGAGCAGTACTTC
TRBJ2-3	TRBV5-1	.	.	CASGPGLESDTQYF	TGCGCCAGCGGACCCGGACTGGAATCAGATACGCAGTATTTT
TRBJ1-1	TRBV11-2	.	once	CASSLGPRNTEAFF	TGTGCCAGCAGCTTAGGTCCGAGGAACACTGAAGCTTTCTTT
TRBJ1-5	TRBV18	TRBD1	.	CASSSDRGGGGNQPQHF	TGTGCCAGCTCGTCCGACAGGGGCGGAGGTGGCAATCAGCCCCAGCATTTT
TRBJ2-1	TRBV6-5	TRBD1	.	CASSTGGPYNEQFF	TGTGCCAGCAGCACAGGGGGCCCATACAATGAGCAGTTCTTC
TRBJ2-1	TRBV10-3	TRBD2	few	CAIGLSTGTSGRGEQFF	TGTGCCATCGGCCTCTCAACCGGGACTAGCGGGAGGGGTGAGCAGTTCTTC
TRBJ2-5	TRBV30	TRBD2	.	CAWTLGGETQYF	TGTGCCTGGACCCTGGGAGGGGAGACCCAGTACTTC
TRBJ2-2	TRBV28	TRBD2	once	CASSTPASGNRGGELFF	TGTGCCAGCAGTACCCCTGCTAGCGGGAATCGGGGCGGGGAGCTGTTTTTT
TRBJ2-5	TRBV7-3	TRBD2	.	CASSLTASGYQETQYF	TGTGCCAGCAGCTTAACGGCTAGCGGGTACCAAGAGACCCAGTACTTC
TRBJ2-5	TRBV1	.	.	CTSSQIFRGQGKETQYF	TGCACCAGCAGCCAGATATTCCGGGGACAGGGAAAAGAGACCCAGTACTTC
TRBJ1-3	TRBV5-1	.	few	CASSTGDAGNTIYF	TGCGCCAGCAGCACCGGGGATGCTGGAAACACCATATATTTT
TRBJ1-1	TRBV19	TRBD1	.	CASSTTGGSEAFF	TGTGCCAGTAGTACCACAGGGGGTAGTGAAGCTTTCTTT
TRBJ2-1	TRBV5-1	TRBD2	.	CASSLAASGSNEQFF	TGCGCCAGCAGCTTGGCCGCTAGCGGGAGTAATGAGCAGTTCTTC
TRBJ2-5	TRBV4-1	.	.	CASSQGGGVRASREAQYF	TGCGCCAGCAGCCAAGGTGGAGGGGTGCGGGCCTCAAGAGAGGCCCAGTACTTC